This T cell receptor (beta chain) was sequenced for a study of T cell changes during pregnancy in multiple sclerosis. Only in-frame clones appear in the TCRdb table, and some are missing; sequencing was by immunoSEQ multiplex PCR. The sample has fewer than 65,000 clones; roughly 91% are singletons. Trimming stripped 7 bases from V and 3 bases from J, with 13 bases between. Germline loops: CDR1 MNHEY, CDR2 SVGAGI. The CDR3 is 13 amino acids. V usage is TRBV6-5 and J usage is TRBJ2-7, with D perhaps matching TRBD2 (6 bases). Sequenced here: peripheral blood, sampled before pregnancy. This TCR was sampled from a female donor with multiple sclerosis, enrolled in a pregnancy study. Here the CDR3 DNA reads TGTGCCAGCAAGCGACCGCGGGGCTACGAGCAGTACTTC. This sequence encodes CASKRPRGYEQYF.